The 6 T cell receptor beta chains given below trace back to one sample, sequenced in a study of T cell repertoires in cytomegalovirus infection. No antigen is known for these receptors. TCRdb re-called the reads with MiXCR, one entry per CDR3 protein. Of 40,000 to 50,000 distinct CDR3 sequences listed, about 20% are singletons. Material for sequencing was PBMCs, sequenced either directly or after in vitro stimulation (not recorded which). The receptor set was obtained from a human donor in good health (CMV status not recorded). Some clones in this sample may be carry-over from other donors' samples.

In its sample, this clonotype was seen many times. The DNA of the CDR3 is TGTGCCAGCAGCTTAGATGGTTTTCAGCCCCAGCATTTT. Translating gives CASSLDGFQPQHF. The chain joins TRBV7-2 to TRBJ1-5; D unclear. CDR3 length: 13 amino acids. Germline CDR1 reads SGHTA; CDR2 reads FQGNSA. V was shortened by 1 base and J by 6 bases, with 7 bases between the two germline ends.

This clonotype was seen only a few times. The rearrangement joins TRBV9 to TRBJ2-1, with no clear D. Per the germline V gene, CDR1 is SGDLS and CDR2 is YYNGEE. V shed 2 bases and J shed 3 bases, with 3 bases lying between them. There are 12 residues in the CDR3. The CDR3: CASSVGYNEQFF. Written as DNA, the CDR3 is TGTGCCAGCAGCGTTGGCTACAATGAGCAGTTCTTC.

This clonotype was observed at least ten times. The chain uses TRBV7-8 and TRBJ1-1; D remains ambiguous. The V gene's germline CDR1 is SGHVS and CDR2 FQNEAQ. The length of the CDR3 is 15 residues. The V and J ends lost 0 bases and 1 base respectively, with 9 bases between them. The CDR3 region is CASSLAGPSNTEAFF. Here the CDR3 DNA reads TGTGCCAGCAGCTTAGCTGGGCCCTCGAACACTGAAGCTTTCTTT.

This clonotype was seen ten or more times. This chain links TRBV7-6 with TRBJ2-5; D is unclear. The CDR3 is 15 residues long. The V end was cut by 1 base, the J end by 5 bases, with 14 bases between. Germline V gene lookup returns CDR1 SGHVS and CDR2 FNYEAQ. The CDR3 DNA sequence: TGTGCCAGCAGCTTAGACGCTAATTATGGGGAGACCCAGTACTTC. Residues: CASSLDANYGETQYF.

There are a few counts of this clonotype. Written as DNA, the CDR3 is TGTGCCAGCAGCCAAGATTCGGGAGGCTCCACTAATGAAAAACTGTTTTTT. It translates to CASSQDSGGSTNEKLFF. The chain couples TRBV3-1 to TRBJ1-4; D is ambiguous. The CDR3 has 17 residues. Germline values: CDR1 LGHDT, CDR2 YNNKEL (reference sequence). The germline V and J ends were trimmed by 0 bases and 2 bases, with 13 bases remaining between them.

The V and J genes are TRBV14 and TRBJ2-1, with a weak D call TRBD2 (5 bases). Trimming took off 1 base at V and 6 bases at J, with 22 bases between the two ends. Germline V gene sequence: CDR1 SGHDN, CDR2 FVKESK. The CDR3 consists of 18 residues. The CDR3 protein is CASSQGLPRLNPGNEQFF. In nucleotides, the CDR3 is TGTGCCAGCAGCCAAGGTTTACCTCGACTAAACCCTGGCAATGAGCAGTTCTTC.